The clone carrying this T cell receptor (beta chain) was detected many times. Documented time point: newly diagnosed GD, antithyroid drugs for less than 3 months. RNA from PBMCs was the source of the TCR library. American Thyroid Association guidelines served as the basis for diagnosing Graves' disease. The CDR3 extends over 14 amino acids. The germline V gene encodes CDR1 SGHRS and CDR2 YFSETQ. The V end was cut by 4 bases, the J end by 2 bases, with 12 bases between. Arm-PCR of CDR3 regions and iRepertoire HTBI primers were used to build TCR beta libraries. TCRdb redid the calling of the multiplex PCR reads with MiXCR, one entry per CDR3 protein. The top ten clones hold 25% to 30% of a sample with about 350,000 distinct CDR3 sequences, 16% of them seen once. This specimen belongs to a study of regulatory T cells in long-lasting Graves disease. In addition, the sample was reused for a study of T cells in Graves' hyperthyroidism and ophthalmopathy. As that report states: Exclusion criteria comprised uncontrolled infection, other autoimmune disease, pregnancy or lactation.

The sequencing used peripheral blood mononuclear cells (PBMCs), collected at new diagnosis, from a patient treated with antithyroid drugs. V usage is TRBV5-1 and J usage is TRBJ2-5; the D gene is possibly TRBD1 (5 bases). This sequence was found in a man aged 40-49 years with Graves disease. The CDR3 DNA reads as TGCGCCAGCAGCGTTTCCAGGGCTCAAGAGACCCAGTACTTC. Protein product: CASSVSRAQETQYF.